This note documents a single T cell receptor (beta chain) sequence. Authors' methods: For nucleated cells, counts were estimated from reference gene primer amplification. Method: immunoSEQ multiplex PCR; TCRdb's copy keeps in-frame clones and lacks some. The D gene and trimming were derived from the DNA, and the V and J assignments and clone size from that table. The table lists over 150,000 clones, around four fifths of them singletons. The data were taken from a study of blood T cell repertoires in COVID-19. About the study: Sample material is recorded as cDNA or gDNA derived from T cells, B-cell-depleted T cells, or PBMCs.

Germline CDR1 is SGHKS and CDR2 is YYEKEE (reference sequence). V shed 4 bases and J shed 8 bases, with 16 bases lying between them. This CDR3 region has 14 residues. The sequenced material came from peripheral blood. The receptor's source is an elderly woman with COVID-19, enrolled during active disease. The chain uses TRBV5-5 and TRBJ2-1, with TRBD2 as a possible D gene (6 bases). CDR3 nucleotides: TGTGCCAGCAGCACCATACTAGCTATCCATGAGCAGTTCTTC. Its protein is CASSTILAIHEQFF.